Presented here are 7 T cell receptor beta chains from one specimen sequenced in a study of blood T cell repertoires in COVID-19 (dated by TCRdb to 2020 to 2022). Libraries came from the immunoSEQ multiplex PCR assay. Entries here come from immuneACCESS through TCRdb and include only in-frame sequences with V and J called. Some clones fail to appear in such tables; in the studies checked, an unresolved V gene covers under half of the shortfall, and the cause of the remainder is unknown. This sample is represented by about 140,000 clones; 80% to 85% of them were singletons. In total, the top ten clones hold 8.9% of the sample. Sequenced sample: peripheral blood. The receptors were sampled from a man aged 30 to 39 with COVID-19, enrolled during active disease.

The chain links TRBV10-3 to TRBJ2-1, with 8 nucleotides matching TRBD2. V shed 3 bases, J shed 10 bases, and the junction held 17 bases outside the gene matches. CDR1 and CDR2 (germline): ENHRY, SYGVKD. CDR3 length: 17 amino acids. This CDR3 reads CAISDRLGSGVGLEQFF. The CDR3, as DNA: TGTGCCATCAGTGACCGTCTAGGTAGCGGGGTGGGGCTCGAGCAGTTCTTC.

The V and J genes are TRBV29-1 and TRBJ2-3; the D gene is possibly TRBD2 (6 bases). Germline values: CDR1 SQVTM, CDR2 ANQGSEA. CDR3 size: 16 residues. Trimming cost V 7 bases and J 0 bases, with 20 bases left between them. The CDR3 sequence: CSGRRSSGQSTDTQYF. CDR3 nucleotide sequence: TGCAGCGGGAGACGTTCAAGCGGGCAAAGCACAGATACGCAGTATTTT.

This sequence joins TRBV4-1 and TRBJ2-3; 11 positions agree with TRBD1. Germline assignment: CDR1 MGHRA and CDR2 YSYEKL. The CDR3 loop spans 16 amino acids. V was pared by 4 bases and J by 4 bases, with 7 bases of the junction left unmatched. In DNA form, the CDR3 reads TGCGCCAGCAGCCCCGACGGGACAGGGGGATCAGATACGCAGTATTTT. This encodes CASSPDGTGGSDTQYF.

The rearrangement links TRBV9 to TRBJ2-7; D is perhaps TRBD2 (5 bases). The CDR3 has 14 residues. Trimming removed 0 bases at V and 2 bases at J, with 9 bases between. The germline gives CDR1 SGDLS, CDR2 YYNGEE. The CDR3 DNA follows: TGTGCCAGCAGCGTAGCTTGGGGAGCCTACGAGCAGTACTTC. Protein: CASSVAWGAYEQYF.

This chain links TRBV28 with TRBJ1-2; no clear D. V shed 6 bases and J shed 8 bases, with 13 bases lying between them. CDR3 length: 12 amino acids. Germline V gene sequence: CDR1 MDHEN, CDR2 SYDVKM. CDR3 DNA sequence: TGTGCCAGCAGGCCAGGTCAGGCGGGCTACACCTTC. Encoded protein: CASRPGQAGYTF.

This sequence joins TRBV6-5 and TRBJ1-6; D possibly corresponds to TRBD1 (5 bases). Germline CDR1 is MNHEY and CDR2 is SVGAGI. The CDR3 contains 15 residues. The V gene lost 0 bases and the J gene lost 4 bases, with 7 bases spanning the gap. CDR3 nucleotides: TGTGCCAGCAGTTACTCGGCAGGGTATAATTCACCCCTCCACTTT. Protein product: CASSYSAGYNSPLHF.

CDR3: CSVGGSGFLAEQYF. CDR3 coding DNA: TGCAGCGTTGGGGGTAGCGGGTTTTTGGCCGAGCAGTACTTC. The V gene is TRBV29-1, the J gene TRBJ2-7; 7 positions match TRBD2. CDR1 and CDR2 (germline): SQVTM, ANQGSEA. This CDR3 contains 14 residues. With 4 bases clipped from V and 6 bases from J, the junction kept 12 bases outside the gene matches.